These 24 T cell receptor beta chains came from one sample sequenced in a study of T-cell reconstitution after alpha-beta-depleted transplantation in children. Using unique molecular identifiers, the investigators prepared the TCRbeta library. Using its own MiXCR run on the PCR reads, TCRdb lists one record per CDR3 protein. The table has some 390,000 distinct CDR3 sequences, around 20% seen once. The source material was PBMCs from the stem cell graft donor, sampled from the stem cell graft. These receptors came from a human donor who donated a stem cell graft to a child with acute myeloid leukemia.

This rearrangement joins TRBV4-1 to TRBJ1-6; 8 positions agree with TRBD1. Per germline, CDR1 MGHRA and CDR2 YSYEKL. The CDR3 is 18 amino acids. V lost 4 bases, J lost 0 bases, and 8 bases stayed unmatched. The CDR3 coding sequence is TGCGCCAGCAGCCTAACAGGGGGTATTAGCTCCTATAATTCACCCCTCCACTTT. Protein product: CASSLTGGISSYNSPLHF.

This clonotype was counted a few times. The chain combines TRBV5-1 with TRBJ2-1; the D is unclear. Trimming shortened V by 0 bases and J by 7 bases, and 14 bases separated the two germline ends. The CDR3 loop spans 15 amino acids. Germline CDR1 SGHRS, CDR2 YFSETQ. CDR3 in DNA: TGCGCCAGCAGCTTGGATGGGCTACTTGCAAATGAGCAGTTCTTC. Translation: CASSLDGLLANEQFF.

This clonotype has ten or more counts. The chain employs TRBV12-3 or TRBV12-4 and TRBJ2-5; no reliable D call. This CDR3 has 13 amino acids. V dropped 3 bases and J dropped 3 bases, with 8 bases sitting between them. The CDR3 nucleotides read TGTGCCAGCAGTTTCGCGGCCAAAGAGACCCAGTACTTC. It is translated as CASSFAAKETQYF.

The chain recombines TRBV7-8 with TRBJ2-5; 7 nucleotides line up with TRBD2. V was pared by 6 bases and J by 4 bases, with 8 bases of the junction left unmatched. Germline CDR1 is SGHVS and CDR2 is FQNEAQ. The CDR3 consists of 14 residues. CDR3 coding DNA: TGTGCCAGCAGGGAGGCGGGAGTGGCAGAGACCCAGTACTTC. Its protein is CASREAGVAETQYF.

The chain is built from TRBV12-3 or TRBV12-4 and TRBJ2-7; no clear D. The CDR3 totals 13 residues. The V end was cut by 5 bases, the J end by 2 bases, with 10 bases between. CDR3 sequence (DNA): TGTGCCAGCAGTACGGAACCCACCTACGAGCAGTACTTC. Translated, it gives CASSTEPTYEQYF.

This clonotype has a count of ten or more. This chain uses TRBV5-1 with TRBJ2-1; TRBD2 matches 7 bases. The germline gives CDR1 SGHRS, CDR2 YFSETQ. This CDR3 spans 14 amino acids. The V segment lost 2 bases and the J segment 7 bases; nucleotides outside the gene matches: 6. CDR3 amino acids: CASSFDGRPNEQFF. The CDR3 region has the DNA TGCGCCAGCAGCTTCGACGGGAGGCCAAATGAGCAGTTCTTC.

The table lists this clonotype with a few counts. The chain employs TRBV12-3 or TRBV12-4 and TRBJ2-2; a weak D match, TRBD1 (6 bases). This CDR3 has 16 amino acids. V was pared by 5 bases and J by 1 base, with 14 bases between. CDR3 sequence: CASSHSRTENTGELFF. Here the CDR3 DNA reads TGTGCCAGCAGTCATTCCCGGACAGAGAACACCGGGGAGCTGTTTTTT.

This clonotype was detected many times. V usage is TRBV29-1 and J usage is TRBJ2-1; TRBD2 is a possible D gene (6 bases). Looked up from germline, CDR1 is SQVTM and CDR2 is ANQGSEA. The CDR3 covers 15 residues. Trimming pared 1 base from V and 4 bases from J, leaving 14 bases between. The CDR3 DNA reads as TGCAGCGTTGAAGGGACGGGAGTTGTATACAATGAGCAGTTCTTC. Translating it yields CSVEGTGVVYNEQFF.

The sample holds many counts of this clonotype. CDR3: CASRGGAISGANVLTF. CDR3 nucleotide sequence: TGTGCCAGCAGAGGAGGGGCCATCTCTGGGGCCAACGTCCTGACTTTC. The chain employs TRBV12-3 or TRBV12-4 and TRBJ2-6, with D perhaps matching TRBD2 (6 bases). The V gene lost 6 bases and the J gene lost 0 bases, with 12 bases spanning the gap. The CDR3 is 16 residues long.

The J gene is TRBJ2-3, the V gene TRBV20-1; D is undetermined. Deletions cut 6 bases from V and 5 bases from J, with 21 bases between. Germline V gene data show CDR1 as DFQATT and CDR2 as SNEGSKA (reference sequence). There are 15 residues in the CDR3. The CDR3 protein is CSARGGTLSGDTQYF. CDR3 in DNA: TGCAGTGCCCGAGGTGGAACCCTTAGTGGAGATACGCAGTATTTT.

This clonotype has ten or more counts. This chain joins TRBV27 and TRBJ2-5; TRBD2 aligns across 8 bases. The CDR3 has 13 amino acids. V shed 2 bases and J 4 bases; nucleotides not matched to a gene: 0. The V gene's germline CDR1 is MNHEY and CDR2 SMNVEV (reference sequence). CDR3 in DNA: TGTGCCAGCAGTTTAACTAGCGGAGAGACCCAGTACTTC. Translating gives CASSLTSGETQYF.

The CDR3 protein is CASSHEPPTSGILGEQFF. In DNA form, the CDR3 reads TGCGCCAGCAGCCACGAACCCCCGACTAGCGGGATTCTTGGTGAGCAGTTCTTC. This chain links TRBV4-1 with TRBJ2-1; TRBD2 matches at 11 bases. This CDR3 region has 18 residues. J gave up 9 bases and V 3 bases, and 16 bases lay outside the gene matches. Germline-derived CDR1 and CDR2 are MGHRA and YSYEKL.

The genes are TRBV25-1 and TRBJ2-7, with 10 bases identical to TRBD1. Germline V CDR1 and CDR2: MGHDK, SYGVNS. V was pared by 4 bases and J by 5 bases, with 11 bases of the junction left unmatched. The CDR3 is made up of 16 amino acids. The CDR3 coding sequence is TGTGCCAGCAGTGGAACCCCGGGACAGGGGAAGCACGAGCAGTACTTC. This sequence encodes CASSGTPGQGKHEQYF.

This sequence joins TRBV28 and TRBJ2-5; 13 nucleotides agree with TRBD2. Trimming at V came to 5 bases and at J to 0 bases, leaving 6 bases not matched to a gene. The germline V gene encodes CDR1 MDHEN and CDR2 SYDVKM. This CDR3 has 17 amino acids. This CDR3 is CASSRPGLAGYQETQYF. The CDR3 DNA sequence: TGTGCCAGCAGTCGTCCGGGACTAGCGGGGTACCAAGAGACCCAGTACTTC.

The V call is TRBV11-2, the J call TRBJ2-7; maybe TRBD2 (6 bases). CDR1 and CDR2 (germline): SGHAT, FQNNGV. The V end lost 8 bases, the J end lost 0 bases, and 17 bases lay between the germline ends. This CDR3 is 15 amino acids long. The CDR3 is CASSGGRDLSYEQYF. Written as DNA, the CDR3 is TGTGCCAGCTCCGGTGGGCGGGATCTCTCCTACGAGCAGTACTTC.

DNA for the CDR3: TGTGCCAGCTCCTATACACGTACAGATACGCAGTATTTT. Protein: CASSYTRTDTQYF. V usage is TRBV7-6 and J usage is TRBJ2-3; D call uncertain. Per the germline V gene, CDR1 is SGHVS and CDR2 is FNYEAQ. V was pared by 8 bases and J by 3 bases, with 12 bases between. This CDR3 has 13 amino acids.

This clonotype was observed a handful of times. V and J are TRBV18 and TRBJ2-1, with 7 bases that match TRBD2. J was trimmed by 4 bases and V by 0 bases; bases with no gene match: 9. CDR1 KGHSH and CDR2 LQKENI come from the germline V gene. The CDR3 length is 17 residues. The CDR3 region has the DNA TGTGCCAGCTCACCACCGGTAACTAGCGAGATATACAATGAGCAGTTCTTC. This translates into CASSPPVTSEIYNEQFF.

This chain connects TRBV28 to TRBJ1-1; D uncertain. Germline V gives CDR1 MDHEN, CDR2 SYDVKM. V was clipped by 6 bases and J by 4 bases, with 24 bases between them. This CDR3 is 17 amino acids long. The CDR3: CASSQNPKWLEATEAFF. The CDR3 DNA is TGTGCCAGCAGCCAAAACCCCAAATGGTTGGAGGCCACTGAAGCTTTCTTT.

The table lists this clonotype with a few counts. The chain employs TRBV12-3 or TRBV12-4 and TRBJ2-7; D is possibly TRBD2 (5 bases). Trimming pared 3 bases from V and 2 bases from J, leaving 8 bases between. The CDR3 contains 13 residues. CDR3 in amino acids: CASSLRTPYEQYF. The CDR3 DNA follows: TGTGCCAGCAGTTTGAGGACTCCCTACGAGCAGTACTTC.

This clonotype was recorded at least ten times. The DNA for the CDR3 is TGTGCCATCAGAAATTCCCGGGAAGAAGGCGTCCTGACTTTC. Translating gives CAIRNSREEGVLTF. This chain joins TRBV10-3 and TRBJ2-6, with TRBD2 as a possible D gene (5 bases). Germline values: CDR1 ENHRY, CDR2 SYGVKD. The V end was cut by 6 bases, the J end by 12 bases, with 18 bases between. The CDR3 consists of 14 residues.

This clonotype has at least ten counts. The chain recombines TRBV20-1 with TRBJ2-7; D is perhaps TRBD2 (6 bases). The CDR3 has 14 residues. The germline CDR1 and CDR2 sequences are DFQATT and SNEGSKA (reference sequence). V lost 3 bases and J lost 4, with 16 bases in between. DNA for the CDR3: TGCAGTGCTAGTGGGCGGGACTCGCCATACGAGCAGTACTTC. Translated, it gives CSASGRDSPYEQYF.

In its sample, this clonotype was seen a few times. The gene calls are TRBV25-1 and TRBJ2-7; 11 bases map to TRBD1. The CDR3 totals 13 residues. After removal of 5 bases from V and 6 bases from J, the junction contained 3 bases not matched to a gene. In germline, CDR1 is MGHDK, CDR2 SYGVNS. CDR3 in amino acids: CASSRDRGSEQYF. CDR3 coding DNA: TGTGCCAGCAGTCGGGACAGGGGGTCCGAGCAGTACTTC.

J is TRBJ2-3 and V is TRBV5-1, with D possibly called TRBD1 or TRBD2 (6 bases each). The V gene lost 5 bases and the J gene lost 3 bases, with 16 bases spanning the gap. There are 15 residues in the CDR3. The germline V gene has CDR1 SGHRS and CDR2 YFSETQ. CDR3 sequence (DNA): TGCGCCAGCAGTCCTTTTGGGGGGCAGACAGATACGCAGTATTTT. Its translation: CASSPFGGQTDTQYF.

This chain connects TRBV29-1 to TRBJ1-2; TRBD1 might be the D (5 bases). Deletions cut 8 bases from V and 5 bases from J, with 15 bases between. Germline CDR1 reads SQVTM; CDR2 reads ANQGSEA. The CDR3 is made up of 12 amino acids. CDR3 sequence: CSSGGEQYGYTF. DNA of the CDR3: TGCAGCTCTGGGGGGGAACAATATGGCTACACCTTC.